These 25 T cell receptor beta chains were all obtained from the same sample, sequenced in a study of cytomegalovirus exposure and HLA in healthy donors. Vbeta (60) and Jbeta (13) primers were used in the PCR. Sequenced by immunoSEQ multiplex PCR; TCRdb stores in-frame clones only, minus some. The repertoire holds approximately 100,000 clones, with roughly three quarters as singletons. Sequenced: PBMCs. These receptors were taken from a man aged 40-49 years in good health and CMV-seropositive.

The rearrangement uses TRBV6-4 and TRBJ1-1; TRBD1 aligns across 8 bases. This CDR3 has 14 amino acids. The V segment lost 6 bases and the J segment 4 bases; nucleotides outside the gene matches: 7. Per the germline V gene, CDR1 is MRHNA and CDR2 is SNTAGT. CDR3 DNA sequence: TGTGCCAGCAGGCCGGGACAGGACATCACTGAAGCTTTCTTT. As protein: CASRPGQDITEAFF.

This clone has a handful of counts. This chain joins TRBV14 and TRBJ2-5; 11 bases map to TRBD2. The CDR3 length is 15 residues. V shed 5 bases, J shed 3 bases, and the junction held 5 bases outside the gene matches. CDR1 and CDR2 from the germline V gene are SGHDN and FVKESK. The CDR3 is CASSFASGGKETQYF. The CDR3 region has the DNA TGTGCCAGCAGCTTTGCTAGCGGGGGGAAAGAGACCCAGTACTTC.

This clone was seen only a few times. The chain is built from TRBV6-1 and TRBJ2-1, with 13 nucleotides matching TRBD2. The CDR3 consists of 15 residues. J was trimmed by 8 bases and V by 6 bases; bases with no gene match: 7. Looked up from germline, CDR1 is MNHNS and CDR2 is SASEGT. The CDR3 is CASSHSGLAGDEQFF. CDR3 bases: TGTGCCAGCAGCCATTCAGGACTAGCGGGAGATGAGCAGTTCTTC.

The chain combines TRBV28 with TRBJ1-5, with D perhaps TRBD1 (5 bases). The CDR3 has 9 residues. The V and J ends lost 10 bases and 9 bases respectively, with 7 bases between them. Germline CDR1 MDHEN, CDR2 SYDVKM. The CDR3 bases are TGTGCCATCGGGGGGCCCCAGCATTTT. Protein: CAIGGPQHF.

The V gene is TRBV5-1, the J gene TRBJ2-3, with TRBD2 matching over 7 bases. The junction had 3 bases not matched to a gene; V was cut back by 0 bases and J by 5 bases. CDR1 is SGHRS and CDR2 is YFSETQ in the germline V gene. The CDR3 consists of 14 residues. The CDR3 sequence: CASSLGDYRDTQYF. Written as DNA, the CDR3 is TGCGCCAGCAGCTTGGGGGACTACCGAGATACGCAGTATTTT.

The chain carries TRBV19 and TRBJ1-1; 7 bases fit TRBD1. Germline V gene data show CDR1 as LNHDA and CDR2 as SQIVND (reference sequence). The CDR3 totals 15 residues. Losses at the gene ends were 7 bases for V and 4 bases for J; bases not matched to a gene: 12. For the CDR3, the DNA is TGTGCCAGTACCCCTTTGGGCAGGGGGAGCACTGAAGCTTTCTTT. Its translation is CASTPLGRGSTEAFF.

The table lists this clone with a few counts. The CDR3 protein is CASSILAGSTGELFF. The CDR3 DNA reads as TGTGCCAGTAGTATCCTAGCGGGAAGCACCGGGGAGCTGTTTTTT. This chain links TRBV19 with TRBJ2-2, with 9 bases lining up with TRBD2. The CDR3 runs to 15 residues. J was trimmed by 4 bases and V by 3 bases; bases with no gene match: 3. Looked up from germline, CDR1 is LNHDA and CDR2 is SQIVND (reference sequence).

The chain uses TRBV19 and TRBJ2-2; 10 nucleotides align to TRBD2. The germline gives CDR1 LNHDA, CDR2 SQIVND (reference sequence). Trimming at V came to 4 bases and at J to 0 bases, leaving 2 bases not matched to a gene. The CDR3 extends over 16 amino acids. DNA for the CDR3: TGTGCCAGTAGTAACAGCGGGAGGGCGAACACCGGGGAGCTGTTTTTT. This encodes CASSNSGRANTGELFF. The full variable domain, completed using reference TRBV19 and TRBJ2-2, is DGGITQSPKYLFRKEGQNVTLSCEQNLNHDAMYWYRQDPGQGLRLIYYSQIVNDFQKGDIAEGYSVSREKKESFPLTVTSAQKNPTAFYLCASSNSGRANTGELFFGEGSRLTVL.

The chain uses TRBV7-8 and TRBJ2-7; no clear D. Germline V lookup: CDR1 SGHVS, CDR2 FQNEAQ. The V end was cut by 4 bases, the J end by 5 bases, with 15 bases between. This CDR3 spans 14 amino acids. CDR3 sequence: CASSYYKVSNEQYV. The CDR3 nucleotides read TGTGCCAGCAGCTACTATAAGGTTTCGAACGAGCAGTACGTC.

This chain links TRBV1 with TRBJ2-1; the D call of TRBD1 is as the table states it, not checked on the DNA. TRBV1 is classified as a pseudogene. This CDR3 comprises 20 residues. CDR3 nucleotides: TGCACCAGCAGCCGAGCTTGGACAGGGGGATATAATGAAGAAATCGATGAGCAGTTCTTC. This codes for CTSSRAWTGGYNEEIDEQFF.

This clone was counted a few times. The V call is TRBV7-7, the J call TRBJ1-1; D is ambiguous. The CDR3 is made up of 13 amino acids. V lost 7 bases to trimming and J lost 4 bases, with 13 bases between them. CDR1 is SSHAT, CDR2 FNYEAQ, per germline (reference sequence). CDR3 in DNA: TGTGCCAGCACCCAGGAGGTCGGCACTGAAGCTTTCTTT. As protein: CASTQEVGTEAFF.

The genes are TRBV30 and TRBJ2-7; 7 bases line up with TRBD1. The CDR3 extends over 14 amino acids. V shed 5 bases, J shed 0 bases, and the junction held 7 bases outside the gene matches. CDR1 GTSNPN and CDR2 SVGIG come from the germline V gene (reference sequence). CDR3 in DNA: TGTGCCTGGTCCGGGACAGAGAGCTCCTACGAGCAGTACTTC. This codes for CAWSGTESSYEQYF.

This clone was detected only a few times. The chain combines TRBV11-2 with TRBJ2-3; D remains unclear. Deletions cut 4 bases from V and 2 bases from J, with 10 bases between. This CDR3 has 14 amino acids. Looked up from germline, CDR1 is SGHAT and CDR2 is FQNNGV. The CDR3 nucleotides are TGTGCCAGCAGCTCAGACACTATCACAGATACGCAGTATTTT. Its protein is CASSSDTITDTQYF.

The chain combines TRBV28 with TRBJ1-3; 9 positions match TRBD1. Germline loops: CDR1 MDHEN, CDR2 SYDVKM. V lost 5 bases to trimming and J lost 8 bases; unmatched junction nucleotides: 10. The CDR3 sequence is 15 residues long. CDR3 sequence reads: CASSPSGQGKDTIYF. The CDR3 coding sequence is TGTGCCAGCAGTCCCTCGGGACAGGGTAAAGACACCATATATTTT.

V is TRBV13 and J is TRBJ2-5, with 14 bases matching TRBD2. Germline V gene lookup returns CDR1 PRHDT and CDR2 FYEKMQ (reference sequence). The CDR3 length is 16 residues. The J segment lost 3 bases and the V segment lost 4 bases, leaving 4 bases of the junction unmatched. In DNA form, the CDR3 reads TGTGCCAGCAGCTATACGGGACTAGCGGGAGAAGAGACCCAGTACTTC. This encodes CASSYTGLAGEETQYF. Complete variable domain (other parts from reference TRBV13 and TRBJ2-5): AAGVIQSPRHLIKEKRETATLKCYPIPRHDTVYWYQQGPGQDPQFLISFYEKMQSDKGSIPDRFSAQQFSDYHSELNMSSLELGDSALYFCASSYTGLAGEETQYFGPGTRLLVL.

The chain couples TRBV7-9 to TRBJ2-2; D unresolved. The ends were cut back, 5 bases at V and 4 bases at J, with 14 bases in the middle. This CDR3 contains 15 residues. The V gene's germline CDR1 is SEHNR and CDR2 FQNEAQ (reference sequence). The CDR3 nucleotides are TGTGCCAGCAGCCGCAATCCGTCGAGCACCGGGGAGCTGTTTTTT. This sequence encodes CASSRNPSSTGELFF.

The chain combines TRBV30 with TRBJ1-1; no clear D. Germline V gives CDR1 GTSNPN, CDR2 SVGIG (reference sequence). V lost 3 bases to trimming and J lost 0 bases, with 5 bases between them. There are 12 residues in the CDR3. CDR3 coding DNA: TGTGCCTGGAGACAGATGAACACTGAAGCTTTCTTT. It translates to CAWRQMNTEAFF.

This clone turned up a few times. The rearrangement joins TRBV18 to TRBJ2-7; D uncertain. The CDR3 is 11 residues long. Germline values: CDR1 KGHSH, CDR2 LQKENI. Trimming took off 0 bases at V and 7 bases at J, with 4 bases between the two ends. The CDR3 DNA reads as TGTGCCAGCTCACCACCTCGGGAGCAGTACGTC. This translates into CASSPPREQYV.

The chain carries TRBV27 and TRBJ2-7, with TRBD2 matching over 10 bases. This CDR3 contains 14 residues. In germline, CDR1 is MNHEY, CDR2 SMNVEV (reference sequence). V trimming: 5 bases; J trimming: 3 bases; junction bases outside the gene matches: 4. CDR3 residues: CASSPGTSVYEQYF. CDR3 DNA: TGTGCCAGCAGTCCCGGGACTAGCGTCTACGAGCAGTACTTC.

For the CDR3, the DNA is TGTGCCAGCAGTCCCGCAATATCGGGGAATGGCTACACCTTC. This translates into CASSPAISGNGYTF. This chain uses TRBV6-5 with TRBJ1-2; unclear D gene. This CDR3 has 14 residues. The germline gives CDR1 MNHEY, CDR2 SVGAGI. The V gene lost 5 bases and the J gene lost 6 bases, with 16 bases spanning the gap.

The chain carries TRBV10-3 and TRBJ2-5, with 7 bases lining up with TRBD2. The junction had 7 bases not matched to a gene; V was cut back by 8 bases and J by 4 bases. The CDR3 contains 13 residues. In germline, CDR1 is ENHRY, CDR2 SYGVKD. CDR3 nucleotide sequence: TGTGCCATCGGGGCGGGAGAGGGAGAGACCCAGTACTTC. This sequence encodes CAIGAGEGETQYF.

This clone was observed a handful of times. The CDR3 DNA reads as TGTGCCAGCTCATCGGCAGGGGGCGTACAGCCCCAGCATTTT. This translates into CASSSAGGVQPQHF. The chain combines TRBV18 with TRBJ1-5; 8 bases fit TRBD1. The CDR3 is 14 amino acids. J was trimmed by 7 bases and V by 5 bases; bases with no gene match: 7. CDR1 and CDR2 (germline): KGHSH, LQKENI.

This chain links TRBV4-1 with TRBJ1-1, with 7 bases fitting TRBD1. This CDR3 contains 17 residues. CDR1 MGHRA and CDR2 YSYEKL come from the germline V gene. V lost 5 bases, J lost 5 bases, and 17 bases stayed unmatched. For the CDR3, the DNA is TGCGCCAGCAGCTCAAGCAGGGGGTCATTGAGTTTGACTGAAGCTTTCTTT. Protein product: CASSSSRGSLSLTEAFF.

As DNA, the CDR3 is TGTGCCAGCAGCTTAAACCCCCGGACAGGGAGCGATACGCAGTATTTT. Its translation is CASSLNPRTGSDTQYF. The J gene is TRBJ2-3, the V gene TRBV5-5, with 8 bases fitting TRBD1. V shed 2 bases, J shed 6 bases, and the junction held 11 bases outside the gene matches. CDR1 is SGHKS and CDR2 is YYEKEE in the germline V gene (reference sequence). The CDR3 sequence is 16 residues long.

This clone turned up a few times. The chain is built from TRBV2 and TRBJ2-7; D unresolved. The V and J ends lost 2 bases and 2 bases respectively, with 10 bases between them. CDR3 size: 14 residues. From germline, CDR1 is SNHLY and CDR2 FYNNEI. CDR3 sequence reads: CASSEPNLTYEQYF. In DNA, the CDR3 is TGTGCCAGCAGTGAACCGAATCTAACCTACGAGCAGTACTTC.